Below, 22 T cell receptor beta chains from the same sample are listed, as sequenced in a study of blood T cell repertoires in COVID-19. Produced via immunoSEQ multiplex PCR; TCRdb's table is partial and in-frame only. The sample comprises about 96,000 clones, around 90% of which are singletons, and roughly 4.2% rests with the top ten. Sequenced: peripheral blood. These receptors all stem from a human donor with COVID-19, enrolled during active disease. The donor label of this sample is uncertain.

The chain recombines TRBV19 with TRBJ2-1; 8 bases are a match to TRBD1. After removal of 8 bases from V and 5 bases from J, the junction contained 8 bases not matched to a gene. CDR1 is LNHDA, CDR2 SQIVND, per germline (reference sequence). CDR3 length: 14 residues. As DNA, the CDR3 is TGTGCCAGTTCCCAGGGGGCCCAGGACAATGAGCAGTTCTTC. It translates to CASSQGAQDNEQFF.

The chain recombines TRBV18 with TRBJ1-1; no clear D gene. The CDR3 loop spans 12 amino acids. Germline values: CDR1 KGHSH, CDR2 LQKENI. The V gene lost 5 bases and the J gene lost 3 bases, with 7 bases spanning the gap. The CDR3: CASSYGDTEAFF. The CDR3 DNA reads as TGTGCCAGCTCATACGGGGACACTGAAGCTTTCTTT.

This clone was counted a single time. The chain has TRBV9 and TRBJ2-5; D not resolved. This CDR3 is 12 amino acids long. V lost 4 bases to trimming and J lost 2 bases, with 6 bases between them. The germline gives CDR1 SGDLS, CDR2 YYNGEE. CDR3 protein: CASSTTQETQYF. The CDR3 nucleotides are TGTGCCAGCAGCACAACACAAGAGACCCAGTACTTC. Full variable domain (remainder filled in from reference TRBV9 and TRBJ2-5): DSGVTQTPKHLITATGQRVTLRCSPRSGDLSVYWYQQSLDQGLQFLIQYYNGEERAKGNILERFSAQQFPDLHSELNLSSLELGDSALYFCASSTTQETQYFGPGTRLLVL.

The rearrangement links TRBV29-1 to TRBJ2-4; weak D call: TRBD1 (5 bases). Germline V gene data show CDR1 as SQVTM and CDR2 as ANQGSEA. V was pared by 6 bases and J by 7 bases, with 16 bases between. This CDR3 has 13 residues. The CDR3 DNA reads as TGCAGCGTCTCAGGGATAGAGACTAACATTCAGTACTTC. Its protein is CSVSGIETNIQYF.

This rearrangement joins TRBV6-6 to TRBJ2-5; 7 bases align to TRBD2. Germline CDR1 reads MNHNY; CDR2 reads SVGAGI (reference sequence). V trimming: 8 bases; J trimming: 4 bases; junction bases outside the gene matches: 7. This CDR3 spans 13 amino acids. The CDR3 DNA sequence: TGTGCCAGCCGGGGAGCTAGCGGAGAGACCCAGTACTTC. It encodes CASRGASGETQYF.

The V gene is TRBV5-1, the J gene TRBJ1-1; 7 positions agree with TRBD1. Looked up from germline, CDR1 is SGHRS and CDR2 is YFSETQ. The CDR3 contains 15 residues. The ends lost 4 bases at V and 1 base at J; junction bases unmatched: 7. The CDR3 is CASSLWTGANTEAFF. DNA for the CDR3: TGCGCCAGCAGCCTTTGGACAGGAGCGAACACTGAAGCTTTCTTT.

The rearrangement links TRBV19 to TRBJ2-5, with a weak D call TRBD1 (6 bases). The CDR3 is 14 amino acids. Germline CDR1 reads LNHDA; CDR2 reads SQIVND (reference sequence). Between the trimmed V and J ends, which lost 6 bases and 5 bases, there was a span of 16 bases. Here the CDR3 reads CASRDMGAGETQYF. The CDR3 coding sequence is TGTGCCAGTAGAGACATGGGGGCCGGTGAGACCCAGTACTTC. Variable domain in full (rest from reference TRBV19 and TRBJ2-5): DGGITQSPKYLFRKEGQNVTLSCEQNLNHDAMYWYRQDPGQGLRLIYYSQIVNDFQKGDIAEGYSVSREKKESFPLTVTSAQKNPTAFYLCASRDMGAGETQYFGPGTRLLVL.

This clone was seen a single time. The V call is TRBV2, the J call TRBJ1-2; TRBD1 agrees at 7 bases. J was trimmed by 2 bases and V by 4 bases; bases with no gene match: 4. CDR1 SNHLY and CDR2 FYNNEI come from the germline V gene. This CDR3 region has 14 residues. The CDR3 sequence is CASSGQGPNYGYTF. The CDR3 DNA reads TGTGCCAGCAGTGGACAGGGCCCCAACTATGGCTACACCTTC.

V and J are TRBV28 and TRBJ2-4, with 7 bases lining up with TRBD1. The J segment lost 7 bases and the V segment lost 5 bases, leaving 5 bases of the junction unmatched. This CDR3 contains 13 residues. Germline CDR1 is MDHEN and CDR2 is SYDVKM. CDR3 sequence reads: CASSGTDWNIQYF. The CDR3 bases are TGTGCCAGCAGTGGGACAGATTGGAACATTCAGTACTTC.

This chain uses TRBV10-1 with TRBJ2-2; D gene unclear. The length of the CDR3 is 13 residues. Trimming cost V 5 bases and J 3 bases, with 7 bases left between them. Germline V gene data show CDR1 as WNHNN and CDR2 as SYGVQD (reference sequence). CDR3 sequence: CASSTQDTGELFF. The CDR3 nucleotides read TGCGCCAGCAGTACTCAGGACACCGGGGAGCTGTTTTTT.

This sequence joins TRBV7-2 and TRBJ2-4; 14 bases align to TRBD2. After removal of 3 bases from V and 6 bases from J, the junction contained 4 bases not matched to a gene. The length of the CDR3 is 16 residues. Germline V gives CDR1 SGHTA, CDR2 FQGNSA. The CDR3 coding sequence is TGTGCCAGCAGCTTCCCGGGACTAGCGGGAGTAAACATTCAGTACTTC. This sequence encodes CASSFPGLAGVNIQYF.

This chain links TRBV6-5 with TRBJ1-2; maybe TRBD1 (5 bases). CDR1 is MNHEY and CDR2 is SVGAGI in the germline V gene. The CDR3 length is 16 residues. Trimming cost V 4 bases and J 5 bases, with 20 bases left between them. Written as DNA, the CDR3 is TGTGCCAGCAGTTCCGATCGGACACGATCGATTTATGGCTACACCTTC. This gives the protein CASSSDRTRSIYGYTF.

The gene calls are TRBV5-1 and TRBJ1-4, with TRBD1 identical over 7 bases. Germline lookup yields CDR1 SGHRS and CDR2 YFSETQ. The CDR3 consists of 14 residues. Germline trimming cut 8 bases from V and 7 bases from J; bases unmatched to any gene: 11. The CDR3 sequence: CASGGGPGSEKLFF. CDR3 bases: TGCGCCAGTGGAGGGGGCCCGGGTAGTGAAAAACTGTTTTTT.

V and J are TRBV7-9 and TRBJ1-4; 8 nucleotides agree with TRBD1. The CDR3 covers 15 residues. Unmatched junction bases numbered 10, after V lost 5 bases and J lost 8 bases. The V gene's germline CDR1 is SEHNR and CDR2 FQNEAQ (reference sequence). The chain's CDR3 is CASSLGGTGREKLFF. For the CDR3, the DNA is TGTGCCAGCAGCCTAGGAGGGACAGGCAGAGAAAAACTGTTTTTT. The full variable domain, completed using reference TRBV7-9 and TRBJ1-4, is DTGVSQNPRHKITKRGQNVTFRCDPISEHNRLYWYRQTLGQGPEFLTYFQNEAQLEKSRLLSDRFSAERPKGSFSTLEIQRTEQGDSAMYLCASSLGGTGREKLFFGSGTQLSVL.

The chain links TRBV5-1 to TRBJ1-2; D is possibly TRBD1 (6 bases). The germline V and J ends were trimmed by 6 bases and 8 bases, with 14 bases remaining between them. The CDR3 has 12 residues. The germline gives CDR1 SGHRS, CDR2 YFSETQ. DNA for the CDR3: TGCGCCAGCACCCTGGACAGTGACGGCTACACCTTC. The encoded protein is CASTLDSDGYTF.

This clone showed up just a few times. The chain is built from TRBV4-1 and TRBJ1-1; the D is unclear. The V end was cut by 4 bases, the J end by 1 base, with 7 bases between. The CDR3 consists of 13 residues. Germline lookup yields CDR1 MGHRA and CDR2 YSYEKL. DNA of the CDR3: TGCGCCAGCAGCCGTTTTAGGAACACTGAAGCTTTCTTT. It is translated as CASSRFRNTEAFF.

The rearrangement links TRBV4-1 to TRBJ1-5, with D possibly matching TRBD1 (5 bases). The CDR3 is 18 amino acids. V lost 4 bases and J 0 bases, leaving 19 bases between the germline ends. Germline V gene data show CDR1 as MGHRA and CDR2 as YSYEKL. The CDR3 loop is CASSLTAGRGYSNQPQHF. The CDR3, as DNA: TGCGCCAGCAGCCTTACCGCGGGGAGGGGATATAGCAATCAGCCCCAGCATTTT.

The rearrangement links TRBV11-3 to TRBJ2-2; TRBD2 agrees at 7 bases. Losses at the gene ends were 3 bases for V and 7 bases for J; bases not matched to a gene: 14. Germline V lookup: CDR1 SGHNT, CDR2 YENEEA. The CDR3 runs to 17 residues. CDR3 nucleotides: TGTGCCAGCAGCTTCCCCCGACCGGGGGGTCAATACGGGGAGCTGTTTTTT. Translated: CASSFPRPGGQYGELFF.

The V gene is TRBV29-1, the J gene TRBJ2-7; 9 bases are shared with TRBD2. The CDR3 has 14 residues. CDR1 and CDR2 from the germline V gene are SQVTM and ANQGSEA. V gave up 6 bases and J gave up 5 bases; unmatched junction bases: 11. CDR3 coding DNA: TGCAGCGTGGGGGGGGTAGCGGGAGCCCACGAGCAGTACTTC. Translation: CSVGGVAGAHEQYF.

The genes are TRBV18 and TRBJ2-7, with 8 bases fitting TRBD2. The ends lost 0 bases at V and 2 bases at J; junction bases unmatched: 6. CDR3 length equals 16 residues. Germline CDR1 is KGHSH and CDR2 is LQKENI. The CDR3 DNA sequence: TGTGCCAGCTCACCACCGTCGGGGGGGGATCCCTACGAGCAGTACTTC. Its protein is CASSPPSGGDPYEQYF.

V usage is TRBV4-1 and J usage is TRBJ1-3; D perhaps matches TRBD1 (5 bases). V shed 4 bases and J shed 0 bases, with 10 bases lying between them. CDR1 is MGHRA, CDR2 YSYEKL, per germline. This CDR3 spans 15 amino acids. The CDR3 sequence is CASSLQGDSGNTIYF. The CDR3 nucleotides read TGCGCCAGCAGCCTCCAGGGTGACTCTGGAAACACCATATATTTT.

V and J are TRBV5-1 and TRBJ2-3, with a weak D call TRBD2 (6 bases). Germline CDR1 is SGHRS and CDR2 is YFSETQ. Trimming shortened V by 4 bases and J by 1 base, and 10 bases separated the two germline ends. The CDR3 extends over 14 amino acids. CDR3 DNA sequence: TGCGCCAGCAGCCTTAGCGGAGGCACAGATACGCAGTATTTT. This sequence encodes CASSLSGGTDTQYF.